The table lists the clone carrying this T cell receptor (beta chain) with a few counts. Antigen specificity is unknown. Via MiXCR, TCRdb re-called the reads, giving one row per CDR3 protein. Here the sample spans 450,000 to 550,000 distinct CDR3 sequences, about 15% being singletons. This sample is drawn from a study of T cell repertoires in cytomegalovirus infection. Study summary: Based on public TCR beta signatures, there were indications of CMV infection and of a matching HLA type. Overall study findings and caveats: Carriage of CMV together with the relevant HLA was identifiable through cumulative public TCR beta family frequency. In two of eight donors, the top clonotype was HLA-C-restricted CMV-specific.

The V and J ends lost 1 base and 7 bases respectively, with 32 bases between them. The germline V gene has CDR1 LNHNV and CDR2 YYDKDF (reference sequence). The CDR3 runs to 20 residues. This clonotype was sampled from a human donor in good health (CMV status not recorded). Some clones in this sample may be carry-over from other donors' samples. The sequenced sample consisted of CD8+ T cells from PBMCs. The chain combines TRBV15 with TRBJ2-7; a weak D match, TRBD2 (6 bases). CDR3 loop: CATSRAPAGLRPPARIEQYF. The CDR3 nucleotides read TGTGCCACCAGCAGAGCACCTGCGGGACTCCGCCCACCCGCCAGGATAGAGCAGTACTTC.